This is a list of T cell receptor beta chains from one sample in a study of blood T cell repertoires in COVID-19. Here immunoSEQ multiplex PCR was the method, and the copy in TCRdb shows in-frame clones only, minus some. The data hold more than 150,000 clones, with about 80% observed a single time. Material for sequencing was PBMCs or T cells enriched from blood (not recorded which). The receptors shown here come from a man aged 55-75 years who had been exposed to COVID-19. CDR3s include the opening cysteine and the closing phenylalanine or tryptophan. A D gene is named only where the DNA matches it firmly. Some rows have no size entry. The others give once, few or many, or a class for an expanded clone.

DNA: TGTGCCTGGAGTGTAATAGGGAGGGATTCACCCCTCCACTTT
CDR3: CAWSVIGRDSPLHF
size: NA
J: TRBJ1-6
V: TRBV30
D: NA

DNA: TGTGCCAGCAGCCCACCTAGGGGGAGACTAGCCCCTGAGCAGTTCTTC
CDR3: CASSPPRGRLAPEQFF
size: NA
J: TRBJ2-1
V: TRBV11-3
D: NA

DNA: TGTGCCAGTAGTATCGGAAGGGGGCTAGGGAACACTGAAGCTTTCTTT
CDR3: CASSIGRGLGNTEAFF
size: NA
J: TRBJ1-1
V: TRBV19
D: TRBD1

DNA: TGTGCCAGCAGCAGAGGGCGACAATGGACCTCCTACGAGCAGTACTTC
CDR3: CASSRGRQWTSYEQYF
size: few
J: TRBJ2-7
V: TRBV28
D: NA

DNA: TGTGCCAGCAGCTTAGCGGCTAGCGGGAGCACGAGCCAAGAGACCCAGTACTTC
CDR3: CASSLAASGSTSQETQYF
size: NA
J: TRBJ2-5
V: TRBV7-3
D: TRBD2

DNA: TGTGCCAGCATCGGGGGTCCGAACACCGGGGAGCTGTTTTTT
CDR3: CASIGGPNTGELFF
size: NA
J: TRBJ2-2
V: TRBV6-5
D: NA

DNA: TGTGCCAGCAGTTTATTTTTCGGGGAGTATGGCTACACCTTC
CDR3: CASSLFFGEYGYTF
size: once
J: TRBJ1-2
V: TRBV27
D: NA

DNA: TGTGCCAGCAGCCCCTGGGACAGCGGCAATCAGCCCCAGCATTTT
CDR3: CASSPWDSGNQPQHF
size: NA
J: TRBJ1-5
V: TRBV27
D: TRBD1

DNA: TGTGCCAGCAGCTTAGGTAGAGGGTCGTCGGACTATAGCAATCAGCCCCAGCATTTT
CDR3: CASSLGRGSSDYSNQPQHF
size: NA
J: TRBJ1-5
V: TRBV7-2
D: NA

DNA: TGTGCCAGCAGCTTAGATCCCCAACCGGGGACTAGGAGATTAGAGCAGTTCTTC
CDR3: CASSLDPQPGTRRLEQFF
size: NA
J: TRBJ2-1
V: TRBV13
D: TRBD2

DNA: TGTGCCAGCAAAACACGAATGAACACTGAAGCTTTCTTT
CDR3: CASKTRMNTEAFF
size: NA
J: TRBJ1-1
V: TRBV27
D: NA

DNA: TGCGCCAGCAGCCAAGATCCAGGGGACAATGAGCAGTTCTTC
CDR3: CASSQDPGDNEQFF
size: NA
J: TRBJ2-1
V: TRBV4-1
D: NA

DNA: TGTGCCAGCAGCTTAGCGGGGGGGCAGAGAAATGAAAAACTGTTTTTT
CDR3: CASSLAGGQRNEKLFF
size: NA
J: TRBJ1-4
V: TRBV7-8
D: NA

DNA: TGTGCCAGCAGCTTGGGACAGGGTGGCAATCAGCCCCAGCATTTT
CDR3: CASSLGQGGNQPQHF
size: once
J: TRBJ1-5
V: TRBV3-1/TRBV3-2
D: TRBD1

DNA: TGTGCCAGCAACAACAGGGCTGGAAACACCATATATTTT
CDR3: CASNNRAGNTIYF
size: NA
J: TRBJ1-3
V: TRBV7-2
D: NA

DNA: TGCGCCAGCAGCCAAGGAGGACAGGGGGCGTTCTATGGCTACACCTTC
CDR3: CASSQGGQGAFYGYTF
size: NA
J: TRBJ1-2
V: TRBV4-1
D: TRBD1

DNA: TGTGCCAGCAGCGTAGGGGGACAGGGGGTCGGCCCCACTTCAAACTATGGCTACACCTTC
CDR3: CASSVGGQGVGPTSNYGYTF
size: NA
J: TRBJ1-2
V: TRBV9
D: TRBD1

DNA: TGTGCCAGTAGTATAGACGCAACTAGCATCTACGAGCAGTACTTC
CDR3: CASSIDATSIYEQYF
size: NA
J: TRBJ2-7
V: TRBV19
D: NA

DNA: TGTGCCAGTAGCAGGGGGGCAACAGGATCCGTTAGCACAGATACGCAGTATTTT
CDR3: CASSRGATGSVSTDTQYF
size: NA
J: TRBJ2-3
V: TRBV19
D: NA

DNA: TGTGCCAGCAGCTTAGCTAGCGGGAGGTCGGAGCAGTTCTTC
CDR3: CASSLASGRSEQFF
size: NA
J: TRBJ2-1
V: TRBV7-2
D: TRBD2

DNA: TGCGCCAGCAGCCAGGGGACAGGGCGGTATGGCTACACCTTC
CDR3: CASSQGTGRYGYTF
size: NA
J: TRBJ1-2
V: TRBV4-1
D: TRBD1

DNA: TGTGCCAGCAGCCCCAGGGGGCCTGGAAACACCATATATTTT
CDR3: CASSPRGPGNTIYF
size: NA
J: TRBJ1-3
V: TRBV5-6
D: TRBD1

DNA: TGTGCCAGCAAGATCGGGACTAGCGGGACGGGTGAGCAGTTCTTC
CDR3: CASKIGTSGTGEQFF
size: NA
J: TRBJ2-1
V: TRBV2
D: TRBD2